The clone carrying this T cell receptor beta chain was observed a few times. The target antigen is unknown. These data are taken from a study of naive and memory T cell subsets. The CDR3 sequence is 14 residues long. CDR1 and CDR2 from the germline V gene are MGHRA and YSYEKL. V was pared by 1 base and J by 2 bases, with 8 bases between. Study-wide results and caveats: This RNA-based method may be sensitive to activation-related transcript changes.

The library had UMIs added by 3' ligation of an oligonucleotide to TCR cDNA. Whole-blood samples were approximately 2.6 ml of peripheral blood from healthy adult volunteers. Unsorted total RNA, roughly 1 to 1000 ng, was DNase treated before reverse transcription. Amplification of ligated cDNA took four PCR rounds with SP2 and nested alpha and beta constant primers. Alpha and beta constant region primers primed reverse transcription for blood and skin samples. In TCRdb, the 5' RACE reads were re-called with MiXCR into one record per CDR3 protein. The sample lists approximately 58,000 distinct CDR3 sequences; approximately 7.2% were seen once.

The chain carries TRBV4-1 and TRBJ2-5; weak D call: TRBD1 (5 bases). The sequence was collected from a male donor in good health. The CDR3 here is CASSQGSGQETQYF. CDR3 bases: TGCGCCAGCAGCCAAGGGTCAGGGCAAGAGACCCAGTACTTC.